Listed here are 17 T cell receptor beta chains from one sample, sequenced in a study of Graves' ophthalmopathy and Graves' hyperthyroidism. Using RNA transcripts, the TCR beta CDR3 regions were amplified. An opening RT-PCR round employed HTBI primers and preceded a second-round multiplex PCR. MiXCR, applied by TCRdb to the multiplex PCR reads, yields one record per CDR3 protein. This table holds just over 600,000 distinct CDR3 sequences, about 24% found once. Sequenced input: peripheral blood. The receptors here all came from a woman in her late teens or twenties with stable Graves' hyperthyroidism. Some clones in this sample may be carry-over from other donors' samples.

This clonotype has a count of ten or more. The V call is TRBV9, the J call TRBJ2-7; 13 bases align to TRBD2. Germline V gene data show CDR1 as SGDLS and CDR2 as YYNGEE. The trim removed 3 bases at V and 5 bases at J, leaving 2 bases unmatched. The CDR3 totals 14 residues. The CDR3 region is CASSAGLAGNEQYF. The DNA of the CDR3 is TGTGCCAGCAGCGCGGGACTAGCGGGAAACGAGCAGTACTTC.

This clonotype has at least ten counts. This chain joins TRBV5-5 and TRBJ1-2; D might be TRBD1 (6 bases). CDR1 and CDR2 from the germline V gene are SGHKS and YYEKEE (reference sequence). Trimming took 2 bases from V and 8 from J, leaving 13 bases between them. The CDR3 consists of 13 residues. CDR3 protein: CASSLQQGGGYTF. The CDR3 DNA is TGTGCCAGCAGCTTACAACAGGGAGGGGGCTACACCTTC.

There are many counts of this clonotype. V usage is TRBV20-1 and J usage is TRBJ1-5; D perhaps matches TRBD1 (5 bases). Germline V gives CDR1 DFQATT, CDR2 SNEGSKA (reference sequence). V dropped 6 bases and J dropped 4 bases, with 16 bases sitting between them. This CDR3 comprises 14 residues. CDR3 nucleotide sequence: TGCAGTGCCATCTACGGGACGGAGAATCAGCCCCAGCATTTT. It yields the protein CSAIYGTENQPQHF.

The V and J genes are TRBV12-3 or TRBV12-4 and TRBJ2-5; a possible D gene is TRBD1 (6 bases). Trimming left V 2 bases short and J 5 bases short, with 12 bases between. There are 14 residues in the CDR3. The CDR3 DNA reads TGTGCCAGCAGTTTAACGGACACAGGGGAGACCCAGTACTTC. Amino acids: CASSLTDTGETQYF.

Ten or more counts support this clonotype. The chain is built from TRBV18 and TRBJ2-5; D is unresolved. The CDR3 length is 12 residues. CDR1 is KGHSH and CDR2 is LQKENI in the germline V gene. Trimming removed 0 bases at V and 5 bases at J, with 4 bases between. The CDR3 loop reads CASSPPLETQYF. The CDR3 bases are TGTGCCAGCTCACCACCGTTGGAGACCCAGTACTTC.

This clonotype appeared a few times. The V and J genes are TRBV7-3 and TRBJ1-1; tentative D call: TRBD1 (5 bases). Per the germline V gene, CDR1 is SGHTA and CDR2 is FQGTGA. V dropped 4 bases and J dropped 5 bases, with 17 bases sitting between them. The length of the CDR3 is 15 residues. Written as DNA, the CDR3 is TGTGCCAGCAGCTCTCAATCGGGGGGAAGAACTGAAGCTTTCTTT. This gives the protein CASSSQSGGRTEAFF.

Ten or more counts support this clonotype. The gene calls are TRBV12-3 or TRBV12-4 and TRBJ2-6; the D is unclear. The CDR3 covers 18 residues. The V end was cut by 6 bases, the J end by 0 bases, with 18 bases between. The CDR3 reads CASSPRVLGNSGANVLTF. The CDR3 DNA follows: TGTGCCAGCAGCCCGAGAGTGTTGGGGAACTCTGGGGCCAACGTCCTGACTTTC.

This clonotype was counted many times. V usage is TRBV6-5 and J usage is TRBJ1-5; D gene uncertain. Germline V gene lookup returns CDR1 MNHEY and CDR2 SVGAGI. The CDR3 contains 14 residues. Trimming cost V 4 bases and J 5 bases, with 12 bases left between them. Here the CDR3 reads CASSLNGQHQPQHF. DNA of the CDR3: TGTGCCAGCAGTTTAAATGGTCAGCATCAGCCCCAGCATTTT.

This chain links TRBV6-5 with TRBJ1-2, with D tentatively TRBD1 (5 bases). CDR1 MNHEY and CDR2 SVGAGI come from the germline V gene. Deletions cut 0 bases from V and 3 bases from J, with 8 bases between. The CDR3 covers 14 residues. The DNA of the CDR3 is TGTGCCAGCAGTTACTCCCAGGGTTACTATGGCTACACCTTC. This codes for CASSYSQGYYGYTF.

This clonotype was found many times. The chain links TRBV5-1 to TRBJ1-1; perhaps TRBD1 as D (5 bases). Germline V gene lookup returns CDR1 SGHRS and CDR2 YFSETQ. This CDR3 spans 14 amino acids. The germline V and J ends were trimmed by 2 bases and 0 bases, with 8 bases remaining between them. The CDR3 protein is CASSLQEVNTEAFF. The CDR3 nucleotides are TGCGCCAGCAGCTTACAGGAGGTGAACACTGAAGCTTTCTTT.

The rearrangement links TRBV20-1 to TRBJ2-7, with TRBD1 matching 8 bases. CDR3 length equals 13 residues. Germline assignment: CDR1 DFQATT and CDR2 SNEGSKA (reference sequence). The V segment lost 2 bases and the J segment 5 bases; nucleotides outside the gene matches: 5. Here the CDR3 DNA reads TGCAGTGCTAGATCAGGGGGCCAGAACGAGCAGTACTTC. It codes for CSARSGGQNEQYF.

This clonotype was recorded many times. The chain has TRBV28 and TRBJ1-1; possible D gene TRBD1, 6 bases. Germline V gene data show CDR1 as MDHEN and CDR2 as SYDVKM. V was clipped by 6 bases and J by 0 bases, with 11 bases between them. The CDR3 has 14 residues. This CDR3 reads CASRMDSMNTEAFF. The CDR3, as DNA: TGTGCCAGCAGAATGGACAGCATGAACACTGAAGCTTTCTTT.

This rearrangement joins TRBV15 to TRBJ1-1, with 9 bases identical to TRBD1. The CDR3 length is 18 residues. With V trimmed by 5 bases and J by 0 bases, 13 bases remained unmatched. The V gene's germline CDR1 is LNHNV and CDR2 YYDKDF (reference sequence). CDR3 loop: CATSSQGGTGSLNTEAFF. The CDR3 DNA follows: TGTGCCACCAGCTCCCAGGGGGGGACAGGGAGCCTGAACACTGAAGCTTTCTTT.

This clonotype has just a few counts. The chain carries TRBV13 and TRBJ1-6, with D hard to call. CDR3 length: 14 residues. Between the trimmed V and J ends, which lost 5 bases and 11 bases, there was a span of 16 bases. Germline CDR1 reads PRHDT; CDR2 reads FYEKMQ (reference sequence). CDR3 residues: CASSPPGLSAPLHF. The CDR3 region has the DNA TGTGCCAGCAGCCCCCCCGGCCTGAGTGCACCCCTCCACTTT. Complete variable domain (other parts from reference TRBV13 and TRBJ1-6): AAGVIQSPRHLIKEKRETATLKCYPIPRHDTVYWYQQGPGQDPQFLISFYEKMQSDKGSIPDRFSAQQFSDYHSELNMSSLELGDSALYFCASSPPGLSAPLHFGNGTRLTVT.

This clonotype has ten or more counts. The V and J genes are TRBV2 and TRBJ2-5; no definite D call. V lost 4 bases and J lost 4, with 13 bases in between. The length of the CDR3 is 14 residues. Germline assignment: CDR1 SNHLY and CDR2 FYNNEI. CDR3 in DNA: TGTGCCAGCAGTGCGTTCGTCGATGGAGAGACCCAGTACTTC. Translating it yields CASSAFVDGETQYF.

This clonotype was seen ten or more times. The chain joins TRBV12-3 or TRBV12-4 to TRBJ1-5; D call uncertain. The length of the CDR3 is 15 residues. V was cut by 2 bases and J by 2 bases, with 10 bases left in between. DNA of the CDR3: TGTGCCAGCAGTTTATGGGGTGAGGGCAATCAGCCCCAGCATTTT. Translating gives CASSLWGEGNQPQHF.

This clonotype was found many times. The V call is TRBV6-5, the J call TRBJ1-5, with D uncertain. The germline V gene encodes CDR1 MNHEY and CDR2 SVGAGI. This CDR3 contains 13 residues. V lost 8 bases to trimming and J lost 1 base, with 9 bases between them. CDR3 coding DNA: TGTGCCAGCGGGTTGGCAAGCAATCAGCCCCAGCATTTT. Translating it yields CASGLASNQPQHF.